This T cell receptor (beta chain) was captured in a study of blood T cell repertoires in COVID-19 (TCRdb year 2020). Looking at the study overall: The collaborator samples originated in the United States, Italy and Spain and spanned the acute and convalescent phases of COVID-19. A de-identified subject ID, COVID-19 status, age in years and sex were almost always included in the sample metadata. The prospective study material was composed of cDNA or gDNA derived from T cells, B-cell-depleted T cells, or PBMCs. The samples were drawn from the first 160 participants of the ongoing ImmuneRACE study and from about 1,200 subjects provided by 6 global collaborators. The dataset comprised deeply sampled blood TCRbeta repertoires from subjects exposed to, actively infected with, or recovered from COVID-19. HLA class I and class II types, where available, came from metadata supplied by the sample provider rather than from assay-based typing. The repertoires were released in a freely available public database intended as a resource for research on the immune response to SARS-CoV-2. Study-wide findings and limitations: The quantity of clinical and demographic metadata differed by source and by participant and was supplied without curation.

TCRbeta CDR3 regions were amplified from genomic DNA by means of the immunoSEQ Assay, a bias-controlled multiplex PCR. The authors' analysis ran thus. The number of nucleated cells in each sample was estimated from the amplification of reference gene primers within the assay. To quantify the absolute abundance of each unique TCRbeta CDR3 rearrangement, sequence reads were collapsed and filtered. Productive Simpson clonality was computed per sample as the square root of Simpson's diversity index over productive rearrangements. Not all clones reach the TCRdb copy of this immuneACCESS table, which keeps in-frame sequences only. Checked studies attribute under half of the gap to unresolved V genes and leave the rest unexplained. D and trimming come from the DNA, and the V and J calls and clone size come from that table. Recorded for this sample are roughly 250,000 clones; approximately 86% of them occurred a single time. The top ten clones comprise about 1.5% of the sample.

In the prospective study, participants were about 18 to 100 years old, resided in 20 to 30 geographic areas of the United States, and were enrolled through a virtual design. In the prospective study, participants were assigned to cohorts based on the clinical history participants reported in a screening survey and a study questionnaire. For ImmuneRACE Cohort 3, a participant was defined as recovered based on two consecutive negative NP/OP PCR tests, clearance by a healthcare professional, or resolution of symptoms. In the prospective study, whole blood, serum and a nasopharyngeal or oropharyngeal swab were collected from each participant by mobile phlebotomists. Participants in the prospective study had the option to provide additional blood draws and questionnaires over a 2-month period. Before DNA extraction, prospective study blood samples were shipped either frozen or at room temperature. With regard to this clone: It lacks a known antigen. It has no much larger one-base neighbor in the sample; base qualities were not kept.

Unmatched junction bases come to 10, with V trimmed by 4 bases and J by 1 base. From the germline V gene (reference sequence), CDR1 is SEHNR and CDR2 is FQNEAQ. Reading from cysteine to phenylalanine, the CDR3 counts 17 amino acids. Kept here is only the CDR3 DNA, which spans 51 bases and is read in frame from base 1. Sequencing was performed on PBMCs or T cells enriched from blood (not recorded which). This sequence uses TRBV7-9 and TRBJ2-1, with 7 junctional bases fitting TRBD1. This TCR was sampled from a woman in her fifties or sixties who had recovered from COVID-19. In nucleotides, the sequence is TGTGCCAGCAGCTCCCTCGCACGACAGGGTTCCTACAATGAGCAGTTCTTC. Its translation is CASSSLARQGSYNEQFF.